This T cell receptor (beta chain) originates from a study of blood T cell repertoires in COVID-19. Study as a whole: COVID-19 samples collected from the United States, Italy and Spain covered acute and convalescent phases.

Per the authors' pipeline: Reference gene primers were amplified, and this amplification served to estimate nucleated cell counts. Using immunoSEQ multiplex PCR, the repertoire was profiled, and TCRdb retains in-frame clones only, with some absent. V, J and clone size were drawn from that table, and D and trimming were deduced from the DNA. The sample has approximately 180,000 clones, 75% to 90% seen once. Those enrolled, adults aged roughly 18 to 89 years, came from about 24 US areas. What the recovered Cohort 3 donors had was two negative PCRs, clearance, or symptom resolution. This clone was observed once. Source material: PBMCs or T cells enriched from blood (not recorded which). This TCR derives from a man aged 40-49 years who had recovered from COVID-19.

CDR3 bases: TGTGCCAGCCCCAGGGGCACTGAAGCTTTCTTT. Translated: CASPRGTEAFF. The V gene is TRBV28, the J gene TRBJ1-1, with D maybe TRBD1 (6 bases). V lost 8 bases and J 4 bases, leaving 8 bases between the germline ends. CDR3 length: 11 residues. Germline-derived CDR1 and CDR2 are MDHEN and SYDVKM.